The 3 T cell receptor beta chains below all came from one sample that was sequenced in a study of CD8+ T cells in alopecia areata. RNA was extracted and reverse transcribed into cDNA as the sequencing template. The data were produced by immunoSEQ multiplex PCR, yet TCRdb's version contains in-frame clones alone and is incomplete. This repertoire shows 150,000 to 250,000 clones, more than 55% found once; its top ten account for around 3.2%. Indicated treatment: oral pan-JAK inhibitor, 5-10 mg twice daily. This material consisted of CD4+ T cells sorted from blood, taken at week 4, from a patient treated with tofacitinib. These receptors came from a human donor with alopecia areata.

The chain links TRBV27 to TRBJ2-3, with D unclear. The V and J ends lost 6 bases and 6 bases respectively, with 25 bases between them. Per the germline V gene, CDR1 is MNHEY and CDR2 is SMNVEV (reference sequence). The CDR3 is made up of 17 amino acids. The CDR3 here is CASSPFTAPRRRDTQYF. CDR3 in DNA: TGTGCCAGCAGCCCTTTTACGGCACCTCGCAGACGCGATACGCAGTATTTT.

V and J are TRBV4-1 and TRBJ2-1; no definite D call. Trimming cost V 4 bases and J 0 bases, with 13 bases left between them. CDR1 is MGHRA, CDR2 YSYEKL, per germline. This CDR3 has 16 residues. The CDR3 loop is CASSPPGRRSYNEQFF. CDR3 DNA: TGCGCCAGCAGCCCCCCCGGACGCCGCTCCTACAATGAGCAGTTCTTC.

V usage is TRBV7-2 and J usage is TRBJ2-7; TRBD1 is a possible D gene (6 bases). Germline V lookup: CDR1 SGHTA, CDR2 FQGNSA. The CDR3 loop spans 14 amino acids. V gave up 1 base and J gave up 7 bases, with 14 bases separating them. CDR3 amino acids: CASSLDRRGREQYF. In DNA form, the CDR3 reads TGTGCCAGCAGCTTAGATCGCAGGGGCCGGGAGCAGTACTTC.